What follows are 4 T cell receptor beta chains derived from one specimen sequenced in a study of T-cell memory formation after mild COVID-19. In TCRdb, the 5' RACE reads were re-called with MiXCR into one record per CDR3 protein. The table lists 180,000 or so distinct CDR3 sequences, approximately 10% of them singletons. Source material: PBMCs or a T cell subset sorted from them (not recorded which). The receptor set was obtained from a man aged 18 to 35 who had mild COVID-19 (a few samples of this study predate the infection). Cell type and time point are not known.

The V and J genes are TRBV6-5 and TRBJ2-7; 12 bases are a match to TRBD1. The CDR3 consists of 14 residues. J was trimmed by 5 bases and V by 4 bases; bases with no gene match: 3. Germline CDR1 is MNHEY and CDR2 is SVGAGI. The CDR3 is CASSFRDRGHEQYF. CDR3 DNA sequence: TGTGCCAGCAGTTTCCGGGACAGGGGGCACGAGCAGTACTTC.

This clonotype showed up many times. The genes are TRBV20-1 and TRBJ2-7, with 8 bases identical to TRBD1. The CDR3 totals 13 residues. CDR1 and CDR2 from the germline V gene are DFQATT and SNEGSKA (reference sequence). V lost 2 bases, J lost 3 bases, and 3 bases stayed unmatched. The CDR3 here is CSARHTGGYEQYF. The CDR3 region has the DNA TGCAGTGCTAGACATACAGGGGGCTACGAGCAGTACTTC.

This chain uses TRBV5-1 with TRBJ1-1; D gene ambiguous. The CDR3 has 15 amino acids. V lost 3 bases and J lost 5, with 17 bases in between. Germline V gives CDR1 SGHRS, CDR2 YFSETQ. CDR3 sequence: CASSSTRGARTEAFF. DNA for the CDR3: TGCGCCAGCAGCTCGACAAGAGGTGCGAGGACTGAAGCTTTCTTT.

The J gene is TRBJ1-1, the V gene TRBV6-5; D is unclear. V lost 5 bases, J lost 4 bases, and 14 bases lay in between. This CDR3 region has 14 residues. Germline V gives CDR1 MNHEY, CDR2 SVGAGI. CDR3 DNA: TGTGCCAGCAGTCGCTCACAAGTGGGCACTGAAGCTTTCTTT. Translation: CASSRSQVGTEAFF.